This T cell receptor beta chain was retrieved from a study of control samples from healthy donors and cancer patients. Germline assignment: CDR1 DFQATT and CDR2 SNEGSKA (reference sequence). The length of the CDR3 is 15 residues. The V end lost 3 bases, the J end lost 5 bases, and 19 bases lay between the germline ends. Some clones are missing from TCRdb's copy, which holds only in-frame ones; the method was immunoSEQ multiplex PCR. Of about 160,000 clones listed, approximately 94% were seen once; the top ten hold about 8.5%. The source material was blood. This chain uses TRBV20-1 with TRBJ2-5, with a possible D match to TRBD2 (6 bases). The TCR sequence derives from a woman aged 40-49 years in good health. The DNA for the CDR3 is TGCAGTGCTAGTCCCCTGACAACTGGAGGGGAGACCCAGTACTTC. Translation gives CSASPLTTGGETQYF.